Listed below are T cell receptor beta chains from one sample, sequenced in a study of cytomegalovirus exposure and HLA in healthy donors. TCRdb's copy holds only in-frame clones and misses some; the assay was immunoSEQ multiplex PCR. The profile shows 55,000 to 80,000 clones, around 75% of them singletons. Sequencing was carried out using PBMCs. The receptor set was obtained from a woman aged 40 to 50 in good health and CMV-seropositive. Each CDR3 is given without its conserved first and last residue. The D gene is left open where the match is weak.

D gene | J gene | V gene | CDR3 protein
- | TRBJ2-1 | TRBV30 | AWNGGGVSEQF
- | TRBJ2-1 | TRBV5-6 | ASSRSNEQF
TRBD2 | TRBJ2-3 | TRBV6-1 | ASSESLAGGKDTQY
TRBD1 | TRBJ2-7 | TRBV19 | ASSMTGEEQY
TRBD1 | TRBJ1-1 | TRBV6-1 | ASSENRGRTEAF
- | TRBJ2-7 | TRBV4-1 | ASSQVNSLLYEQY
- | TRBJ1-5 | TRBV6-5 | ASSESRDQPQH
- | TRBJ1-1 | TRBV29-1 | SGGGRGNTEAF
- | TRBJ2-7 | TRBV7-2 | ASSLVPDGAYEQY
- | TRBJ2-1 | TRBV30 | AWTEGFRDNEQF